What follows describes a single T cell receptor beta chain. Preparation of the TCRbeta library involved a method that used unique molecular identifiers. TCRdb re-analysed the PCR reads in MiXCR, keeping a single row per CDR3 protein. The table includes about 980,000 distinct CDR3 sequences, about 29% detected once. The CDR3 contains 14 residues. CDR1 LNHNV and CDR2 YYDKDF come from the germline V gene (reference sequence). The V end was cut by 3 bases, the J end by 2 bases, with 9 bases between. These data originate in a study of T-cell reconstitution after alpha-beta-depleted transplantation in children.

The source material was PBMCs, mostly from graft donor cells, sampled 360 days after TCRalphabeta/CD19-depleted stem cell transplant. The sequence was collected from a boy under three years old who had a stem cell transplant for SCID, so the T cells may come from the graft donor. The gene calls are TRBV15 and TRBJ2-3; weak D call: TRBD2 (5 bases). The CDR3 sequence: CATSRGDFTDTQYF. The DNA of the CDR3 is TGTGCCACCAGCAGGGGAGACTTCACAGATACGCAGTATTTT.